The sequence of this T cell receptor beta chain was determined in a study of blood T cell repertoires in COVID-19. Study summary: Sample material is recorded as cDNA or gDNA derived from T cells, B-cell-depleted T cells, or PBMCs.

With 5 bases removed from V and 4 bases from J, the gap between germline ends came to 14 bases. CDR3 size: 14 residues. Germline assignment: CDR1 SNHLY and CDR2 FYNNEI. In the study's own analysis: Amplified reference gene primers provided the basis for estimating nucleated cell counts. TCRdb's table, derived via immunoSEQ multiplex PCR, lists solely in-frame clones and lacks some. V, J and clone size are taken as reported in that table, and D and trimming were inferred from the DNA itself. The table shows tens of thousands of clones, with roughly 80% occurring only once. Sequences were obtained from peripheral blood. The clonotype comes from a woman aged 60-75 years with acute or convalescent COVID-19. V gene TRBV2 combines with J gene TRBJ1-2, with a weak D call TRBD1 (6 bases). CDR3: CASSKDSPSYGYTF. CDR3 sequence (DNA): TGTGCCAGCAGTAAGGACAGTCCCTCCTATGGCTACACCTTC.